These T cell receptor beta chains were read from a single sample in a study of Graves' ophthalmopathy and Graves' hyperthyroidism. MiXCR was run by TCRdb on the multiplex PCR reads, yielding one entry per CDR3 protein. The table records about 660,000 distinct CDR3 sequences, under 50% of them present only once. The sequenced sample was peripheral blood. The receptors originated from an adult man with Graves' ophthalmopathy. Both conserved end residues are part of each CDR3. The D gene is left open where the match is weak. Where a row states a size, it is once, few, many or the class of an expanded clone; other rows omit it.

V gene,J gene,D gene,clone size,CDR3 protein,CDR3 DNA
TRBV7-9,TRBJ2-5,TRBD1,-,CASSFSRTGGRDRETQYF,TGTGCCAGCAGCTTTTCTAGGACAGGGGGGCGAGATAGAGAGACCCAGTACTTC
TRBV19,TRBJ1-5,-,many,CASMKSSNQPQHF,TGTGCCAGTATGAAGTCTAGCAATCAGCCCCAGCATTTT
TRBV29-1,TRBJ2-1,-,few,CSVELGREVYNEQFF,TGCAGCGTTGAGTTGGGCAGGGAGGTCTACAATGAGCAGTTCTTC
TRBV20-1,TRBJ1-5,TRBD1,once,CSANDRDGQPQHF,TGCAGTGCTAATGACAGGGACGGTCAGCCCCAGCATTTT
TRBV5-5,TRBJ2-2,-,-,CASSFLGSGELFF,TGTGCCAGCAGCTTTTTGGGGTCCGGGGAGCTGTTTTTT
TRBV7-2,TRBJ1-4,-,once,CASSRMPAGEKLFF,TGTGCCAGCAGCCGGATGCCGGCGGGGGAAAAACTGTTTTTT
TRBV7-9,TRBJ1-2,-,many,CASSHNPSGTDYTF,TGTGCCAGCAGCCACAATCCCTCAGGGACTGACTACACCTTC
TRBV19,TRBJ1-3,-,many,CASTLGGNTIYF,TGTGCCAGCACCCTGGGAGGGAACACCATATATTTT
TRBV7-3,TRBJ2-7,TRBD2,few,CASSFSGSPSEQYF,TGTGCCAGCAGCTTTAGCGGGAGCCCTAGTGAGCAGTACTTC
TRBV25-1,TRBJ1-2,TRBD1,-,CAWSQGQGRGYTF,TGTGCCTGGAGCCAGGGACAGGGGCGTGGCTACACCTTC
TRBV11-2,TRBJ2-7,TRBD1,-,CASSLDGAGGAPNEQYF,TGTGCCAGCAGCTTAGATGGGGCAGGGGGCGCCCCCAACGAGCAGTACTTC
TRBV20-1,TRBJ2-2,TRBD2,-,CSATSGTSAGELFF,TGCAGTGCAACCTCCGGGACTAGCGCCGGGGAGCTGTTTTTT
TRBV6-4,TRBJ1-4,-,-,CAISELAGGGEKLFF,TGTGCCATCAGTGAACTCGCCGGGGGCGGAGAAAAACTGTTTTTT
TRBV2,TRBJ2-7,TRBD1,-,CASSVTPGQGYEQYF,TGTGCCAGCAGTGTTACCCCGGGACAGGGGTACGAGCAGTACTTC
TRBV7-8,TRBJ1-2,-,many,CASSLFAGPYGYTF,TGTGCCAGCAGCTTGTTCGCTGGACCTTATGGCTACACCTTC
TRBV2,TRBJ2-2,-,-,CASSGGLATGELFF,TGTGCCAGCAGTGGGGGGTTGGCCACCGGGGAGCTGTTTTTT
TRBV5-1,TRBJ2-2,-,few,CASSLPDGIGTGELFF,TGCGCCAGCAGCCTACCCGACGGCATAGGGACCGGGGAGCTGTTTTTT
TRBV7-8,TRBJ1-2,-,many,CASSLVGSQGTRDGYTF,TGTGCCAGCAGCTTAGTGGGATCCCAAGGAACCCGTGATGGCTACACCTTC
TRBV29-1,TRBJ1-1,-,-,CSEEVWGGTEAFF,TGCAGCGAAGAGGTGTGGGGAGGCACTGAAGCTTTCTTT
TRBV10-2,TRBJ1-4,TRBD1,-,CALSSGQGGEKLFF,TGCGCCCTAAGTTCGGGACAGGGGGGCGAAAAACTGTTTTTT
TRBV10-3,TRBJ2-2,-,many,CAISAQGQSTGELFF,TGTGCCATCAGTGCCCAGGGACAAAGCACCGGGGAGCTGTTTTTT
TRBV27,TRBJ2-5,-,few,CASSLTTGNVETQYF,TGTGCCAGCAGTCTCACCACCGGGAACGTGGAGACCCAGTACTTC
TRBV29-1,TRBJ1-4,TRBD1,-,CSATSTGSNEKLFF,TGCAGCGCTACTTCGACAGGGTCTAATGAAAAACTGTTTTTT
TRBV29-1,TRBJ2-2,-,many,CSGQENTGELFF,TGCAGCGGGCAAGAGAACACCGGGGAGCTGTTTTTT
TRBV25-1,TRBJ1-2,TRBD1,-,CASSVGTGDYSNYGYTF,TGTGCCAGCAGTGTCGGGACAGGGGACTACTCTAACTATGGCTACACCTTC
TRBV19,TRBJ1-1,TRBD1,many,CASSNDRDSMNTEAFF,TGTGCCAGTAGTAACGACAGGGATAGTATGAACACTGAAGCTTTCTTT
TRBV12-3/TRBV12-4,TRBJ2-5,-,many,CASTLEGKETQYF,TGTGCCAGCACCCTGGAGGGTAAAGAGACCCAGTACTTC
TRBV7-3,TRBJ2-7,TRBD2,-,CASSFSAGGVNEQYF,TGTGCCAGCAGCTTCTCAGCGGGAGGGGTCAACGAGCAGTACTTC
TRBV6-6,TRBJ1-3,TRBD1,many,CAIATGTGNTIYF,TGTGCCATCGCGACAGGGACAGGAAACACCATATATTTT
TRBV5-1,TRBJ1-5,-,many,CASSWAGMSQPQHF,TGCGCCAGCAGCTGGGCAGGGATGAGTCAGCCCCAGCATTTT
TRBV12-3/TRBV12-4,TRBJ2-3,TRBD2,few,CASSLGLAGGLTDTQYF,TGTGCCAGCAGCCTCGGACTAGCGGGGGGACTCACAGATACGCAGTATTTT
TRBV25-1,TRBJ1-5,-,-,CASSTGREPQHF,TGTGCCAGCAGTACAGGGAGGGAGCCCCAGCATTTT
TRBV20-1,TRBJ2-7,-,-,CSANRAKFIYEQYF,TGCAGTGCTAACAGGGCTAAATTTATCTACGAGCAGTACTTC
TRBV7-9,TRBJ2-7,TRBD1,many,CASSSEGQGGREQYF,TGTGCCAGCAGCTCAGAGGGACAGGGAGGGAGAGAGCAGTACTTC
TRBV6-1,TRBJ1-6,-,many,CASSARGLGSPLHF,TGTGCCAGCAGTGCCCGAGGGTTGGGGTCACCCCTCCACTTT
TRBV2,TRBJ2-7,TRBD2,-,CASTSRGLAEASYEQYF,TGTGCCAGCACTTCCCGAGGTCTAGCGGAAGCCTCCTACGAGCAGTACTTC
TRBV7-9,TRBJ1-5,-,-,CASTTRVGKQPQHF,TGTGCCAGCACCACCCGGGTGGGGAAGCAGCCCCAGCATTTT
TRBV20-1,TRBJ1-2,-,many,CSADTGLKGYTF,TGCAGTGCTGATACAGGGCTGAAGGGCTACACCTTC
TRBV27,TRBJ2-7,-,few,CASSSRAREQYF,TGTGCCAGCAGTTCACGAGCCCGCGAGCAGTACTTC
TRBV6-1,TRBJ1-1,-,many,CASSYNRVTEAFF,TGTGCCAGCAGTTATAACAGGGTCACTGAAGCTTTCTTT
TRBV7-9,TRBJ2-7,TRBD1,many,CASSPRGTGLYEQYF,TGTGCCAGCAGCCCCCGTGGGACAGGGTTGTACGAGCAGTACTTC
TRBV7-6,TRBJ2-6,-,-,CASSVPSDRSSSSGANVLTF,TGTGCCAGCAGCGTTCCGTCCGACAGGTCTTCTAGCTCTGGGGCCAACGTCCTGACTTTC
TRBV29-1,TRBJ2-6,-,few,CSVAGGTNVLTF,TGCAGCGTTGCAGGCGGGACCAACGTCCTGACTTTC
TRBV20-1,TRBJ1-2,-,-,CSARTSGVAGYTF,TGCAGTGCTAGGACTAGCGGGGTCGCTGGCTACACCTTC
TRBV2,TRBJ1-2,-,many,CASRTLGQFYGYTF,TGTGCCAGCAGGACCCTCGGACAGTTCTATGGCTACACCTTC
TRBV7-9,TRBJ2-7,TRBD2,-,CASSLWGGRINHEQYF,TGCGCCAGCAGCTTGTGGGGCGGGAGAATAAACCACGAGCAGTACTTC
TRBV15,TRBJ2-7,-,many,CATSARRGGSYEQYF,TGTGCCACCAGCGCCCGCAGGGGAGGCTCCTACGAGCAGTACTTC
TRBV4-1,TRBJ2-7,-,many,CASSQDPSSYEQYF,TGCGCCAGCAGCCAAGATCCCAGCTCCTACGAGCAGTACTTC
TRBV4-1,TRBJ1-1,-,-,CASSQGVSANTEAFF,TGCGCCAGCAGCCAAGGGGTTTCCGCGAACACTGAAGCTTTCTTT
TRBV12-3/TRBV12-4,TRBJ1-3,-,few,CASSLEAPRGGIELENTIYF,TGTGCCAGCAGTTTAGAGGCTCCTAGGGGCGGGATCGAATTGGAAAACACCATATATTTT
TRBV25-1,TRBJ1-4,-,-,CASSERGTTNEKLFF,TGTGCCAGCAGTGAACGGGGGACAACTAATGAAAAACTGTTTTTT
TRBV4-3,TRBJ2-7,-,many,CASSQDNGYEQYF,TGCGCCAGCAGCCAAGATAACGGCTACGAGCAGTACTTC
TRBV2,TRBJ2-5,-,-,CASSELDSRIEETQYF,TGTGCCAGCAGTGAATTGGATAGCAGGATAGAAGAGACCCAGTACTTC
TRBV2,TRBJ2-7,-,many,CASRLDSDEQYF,TGTGCCAGCAGGCTGGACAGTGACGAGCAGTACTTC